This TCR beta chain stems from a study of control samples from healthy donors and cancer patients. Measured with immunoSEQ multiplex PCR; TCRdb has only the in-frame clones, and not every one. The table includes 90,000 or so clones, less than 90% detected once. Unmatched junction bases numbered 3, after V lost 7 bases and J lost 1 base. CDR1 and CDR2 (germline): SQVTM, ANQGSEA. This CDR3 comprises 13 residues. This receptor was identified in a woman in her sixties in good health. Sequenced input: blood. This sequence joins TRBV29-1 and TRBJ2-3, with 9 bases that match TRBD1. CDR3 bases: TGCAGCGACTGGGACAGGGGCACAGATACGCAGTATTTT. It codes for CSDWDRGTDTQYF.